The clone carrying this T cell receptor beta chain came up a few times. Its target is not known. This sample was taken from a study of cytomegalovirus exposure and HLA in healthy donors. General study points: Researchers reported from a later analysis that most CMV-associated TCR beta chains appeared HLA-restricted.

CDR3 length equals 16 residues. Germline assignment: CDR1 SGHRS and CDR2 YFSETQ. The V segment lost 2 bases and the J segment 1 base; nucleotides outside the gene matches: 8. The PCR employed 60 Vbeta primers together with 13 Jbeta primers. Method: immunoSEQ multiplex PCR; TCRdb's copy keeps in-frame clones and lacks some. The sample lists 74,000 or so clones, 78% seen once, with less than 7% in the top ten. Sequencing was carried out using PBMCs. The receptor was isolated from a male donor in good health and CMV-seropositive. The rearrangement uses TRBV5-1 and TRBJ2-7; 8 bases are a match to TRBD2. The DNA of the CDR3 is TGCGCCAGCAGCTTCCTCCGGGGGGGGAGTTCCTACGAGCAGTACTTC. It translates to CASSFLRGGSSYEQYF.